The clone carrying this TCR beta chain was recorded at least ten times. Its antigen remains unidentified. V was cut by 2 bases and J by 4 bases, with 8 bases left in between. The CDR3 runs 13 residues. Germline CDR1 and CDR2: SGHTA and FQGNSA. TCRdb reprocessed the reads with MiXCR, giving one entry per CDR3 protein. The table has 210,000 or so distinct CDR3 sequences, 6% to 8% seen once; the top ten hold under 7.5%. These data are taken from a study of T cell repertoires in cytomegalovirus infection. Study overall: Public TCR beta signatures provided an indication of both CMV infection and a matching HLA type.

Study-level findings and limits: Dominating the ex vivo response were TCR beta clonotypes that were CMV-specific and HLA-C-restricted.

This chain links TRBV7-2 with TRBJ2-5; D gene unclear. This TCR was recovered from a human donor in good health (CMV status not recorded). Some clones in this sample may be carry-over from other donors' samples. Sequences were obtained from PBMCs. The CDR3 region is CASSLSQAETQYF. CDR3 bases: TGTGCCAGCAGCTTATCTCAGGCAGAGACCCAGTACTTC. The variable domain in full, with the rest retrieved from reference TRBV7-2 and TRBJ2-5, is GAGVSQSPSNKVTEKGKDVELRCDPISGHTALYWYRQSLGQGLEFLIYFQGNSAPDKSGLPSDRFSAERTGGSVSTLTIQRTQQEDSAVYLCASSLSQAETQYFGPGTRLLVL.